This T cell receptor beta chain originates from a study of blood T cell repertoires in COVID-19. About the study: The United States, Italy and Spain were the sources of the acute and convalescent COVID-19 samples.

TCRdb's table, derived via immunoSEQ multiplex PCR, lists solely in-frame clones and lacks some. The data hold roughly 87,000 clones, with around 89% observed a single time. Trimming pared 4 bases from V and 4 bases from J, leaving 16 bases between. Germline V gene sequence: CDR1 MNHEY, CDR2 SMNVEV (reference sequence). This CDR3 is 15 amino acids long. The receptor was derived from a man aged 60-69 years with acute or convalescent COVID-19. V and J are TRBV27 and TRBJ1-1; weak D call: TRBD1 (5 bases). Specimen: peripheral blood. The chain's CDR3 is CASSSLRIRGTEAFF. CDR3 in DNA: TGTGCCAGCAGTTCCCTTCGGATTAGGGGCACTGAAGCTTTCTTT.